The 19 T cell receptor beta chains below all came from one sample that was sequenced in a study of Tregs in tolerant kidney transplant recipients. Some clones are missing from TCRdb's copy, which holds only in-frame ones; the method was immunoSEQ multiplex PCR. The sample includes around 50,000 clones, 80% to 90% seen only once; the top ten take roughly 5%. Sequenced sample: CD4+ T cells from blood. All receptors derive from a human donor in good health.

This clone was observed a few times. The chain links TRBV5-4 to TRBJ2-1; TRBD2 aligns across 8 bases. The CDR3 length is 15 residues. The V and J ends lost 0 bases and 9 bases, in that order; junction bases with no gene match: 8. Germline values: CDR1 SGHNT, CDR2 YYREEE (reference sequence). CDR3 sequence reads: CASSLGRGGPGEQFF. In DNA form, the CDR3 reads TGTGCCAGCAGCTTGGGACGGGGGGGGCCAGGTGAGCAGTTCTTC.

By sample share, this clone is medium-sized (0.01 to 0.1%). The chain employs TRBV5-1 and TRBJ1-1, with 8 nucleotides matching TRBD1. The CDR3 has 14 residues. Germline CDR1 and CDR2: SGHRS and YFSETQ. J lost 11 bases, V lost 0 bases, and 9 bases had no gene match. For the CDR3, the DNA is TGCGCCAGCAGCTTGGGGACAGGGCGGGTTTCGGCTTTCTTT. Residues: CASSLGTGRVSAFF.

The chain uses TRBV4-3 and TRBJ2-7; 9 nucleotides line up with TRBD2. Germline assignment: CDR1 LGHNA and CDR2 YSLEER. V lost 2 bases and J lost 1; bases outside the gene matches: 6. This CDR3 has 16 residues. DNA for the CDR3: TGCGCCAGCAGCCAAAACCGGACTAGCGCATCCTACGAGCAGTACTTC. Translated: CASSQNRTSASYEQYF.

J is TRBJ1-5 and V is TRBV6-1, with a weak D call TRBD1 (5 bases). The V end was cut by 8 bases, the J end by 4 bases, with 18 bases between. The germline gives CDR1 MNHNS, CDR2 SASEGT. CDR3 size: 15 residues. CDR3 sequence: CASGPGQGTNQPQHF. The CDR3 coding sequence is TGTGCCAGCGGGCCCGGGCAGGGCACGAATCAGCCCCAGCATTTT.

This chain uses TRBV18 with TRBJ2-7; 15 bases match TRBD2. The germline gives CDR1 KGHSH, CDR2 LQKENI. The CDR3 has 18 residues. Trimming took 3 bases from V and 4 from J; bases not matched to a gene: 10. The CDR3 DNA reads TGTGCCAGCTCACCCCTACCTGGGACTAGCGGGGGGTATTACGAGCAGTACTTC. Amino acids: CASSPLPGTSGGYYEQYF.

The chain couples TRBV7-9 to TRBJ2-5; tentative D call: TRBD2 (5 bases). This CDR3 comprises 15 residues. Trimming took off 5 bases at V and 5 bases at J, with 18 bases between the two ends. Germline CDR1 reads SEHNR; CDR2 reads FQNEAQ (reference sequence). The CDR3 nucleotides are TGTGCCAGCAGCCCTGACTCAGCGGCGTCTGAGACCCAGTACTTC. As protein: CASSPDSAASETQYF.

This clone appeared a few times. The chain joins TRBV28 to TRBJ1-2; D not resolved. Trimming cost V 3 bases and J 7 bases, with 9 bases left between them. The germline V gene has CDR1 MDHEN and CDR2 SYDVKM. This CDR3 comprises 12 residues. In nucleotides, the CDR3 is TGTGCCAGCAGTTTTGGATCGGTTGGCTACACCTTC. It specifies CASSFGSVGYTF.

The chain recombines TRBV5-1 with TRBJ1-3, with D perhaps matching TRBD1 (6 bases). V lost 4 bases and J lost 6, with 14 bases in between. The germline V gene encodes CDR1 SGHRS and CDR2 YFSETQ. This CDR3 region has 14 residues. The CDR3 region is CASSLDGGTNTIYF. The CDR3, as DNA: TGCGCCAGCAGCCTCGATGGGGGCACAAACACCATATATTTT.

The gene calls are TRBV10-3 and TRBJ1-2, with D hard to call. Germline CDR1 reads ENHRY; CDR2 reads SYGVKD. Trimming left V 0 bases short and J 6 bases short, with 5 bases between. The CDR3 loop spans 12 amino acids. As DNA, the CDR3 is TGTGCCATCAGTGAGTCGGGTGATGGCTACACCTTC. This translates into CAISESGDGYTF.

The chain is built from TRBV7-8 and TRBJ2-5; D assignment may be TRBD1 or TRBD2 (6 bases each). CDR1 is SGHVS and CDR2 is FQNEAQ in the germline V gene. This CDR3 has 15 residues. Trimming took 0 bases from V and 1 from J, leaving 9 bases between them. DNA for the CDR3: TGTGCCAGCAGCTTAGCCGGGGGCCTCCAAGAGACCCAGTACTTC. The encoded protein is CASSLAGGLQETQYF.

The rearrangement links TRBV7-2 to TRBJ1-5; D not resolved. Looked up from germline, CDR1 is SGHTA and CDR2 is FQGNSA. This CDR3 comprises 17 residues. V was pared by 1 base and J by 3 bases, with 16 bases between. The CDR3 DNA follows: TGTGCCAGCAGCTTAGTTTCGACACCAGCCCTCAATCAGCCCCAGCATTTT. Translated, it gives CASSLVSTPALNQPQHF. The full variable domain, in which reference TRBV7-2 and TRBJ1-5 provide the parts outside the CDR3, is GAGVSQSPSNKVTEKGKDVELRCDPISGHTALYWYRQSLGQGLEFLIYFQGNSAPDKSGLPSDRFSAERTGGSVSTLTIQRTQQEDSAVYLCASSLVSTPALNQPQHFGDGTRLSIL.

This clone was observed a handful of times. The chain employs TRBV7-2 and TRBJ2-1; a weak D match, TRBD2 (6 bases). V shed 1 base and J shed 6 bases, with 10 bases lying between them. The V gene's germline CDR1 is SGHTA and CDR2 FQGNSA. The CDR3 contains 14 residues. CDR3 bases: TGTGCCAGCAGCTTAGGGGAGGATCTCAATGAGCAGTTCTTC. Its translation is CASSLGEDLNEQFF.

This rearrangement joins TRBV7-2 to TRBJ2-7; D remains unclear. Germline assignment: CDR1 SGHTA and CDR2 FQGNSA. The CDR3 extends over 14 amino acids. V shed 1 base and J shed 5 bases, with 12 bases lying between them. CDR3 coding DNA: TGTGCCAGCAGCTTAGGCGCAGCCCTCCACGAGCAGTACTTC. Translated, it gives CASSLGAALHEQYF.

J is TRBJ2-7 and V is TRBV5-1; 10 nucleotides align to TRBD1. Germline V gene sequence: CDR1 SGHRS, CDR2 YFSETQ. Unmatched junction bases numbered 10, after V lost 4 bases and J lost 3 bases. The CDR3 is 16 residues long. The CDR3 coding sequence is TGCGCCAGCAGCCTGGACAGGGGGAGAATCTTCTACGAGCAGTACTTC. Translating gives CASSLDRGRIFYEQYF. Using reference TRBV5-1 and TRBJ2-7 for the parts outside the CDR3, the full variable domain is KAGVTQTPRYLIKTRGQQVTLSCSPISGHRSVSWYQQTPGQGLQFLFEYFSETQRNKGNFPGRFSGRQFSNSRSEMNVSTLELGDSALYLCASSLDRGRIFYEQYFGPGTRLTVT.

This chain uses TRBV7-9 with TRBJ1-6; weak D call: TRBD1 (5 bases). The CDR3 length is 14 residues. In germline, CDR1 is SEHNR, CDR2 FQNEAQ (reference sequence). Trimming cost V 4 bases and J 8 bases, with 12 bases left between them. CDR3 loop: CASSSGVGDSPLHF. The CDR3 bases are TGTGCCAGCAGCTCGGGGGTCGGGGATTCACCCCTCCACTTT. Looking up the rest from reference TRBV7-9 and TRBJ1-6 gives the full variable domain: DTGVSQNPRHKITKRGQNVTFRCDPISEHNRLYWYRQTLGQGPEFLTYFQNEAQLEKSRLLSDRFSAERPKGSFSTLEIQRTEQGDSAMYLCASSSGVGDSPLHFGNGTRLTVT.

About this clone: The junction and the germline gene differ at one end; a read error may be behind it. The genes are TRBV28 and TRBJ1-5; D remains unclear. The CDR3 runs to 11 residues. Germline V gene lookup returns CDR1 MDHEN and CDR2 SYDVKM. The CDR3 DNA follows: TGTGCCAGCGGTTTTAATCAGCCCCAGCATTTT. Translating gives CASGFNQPQHF.

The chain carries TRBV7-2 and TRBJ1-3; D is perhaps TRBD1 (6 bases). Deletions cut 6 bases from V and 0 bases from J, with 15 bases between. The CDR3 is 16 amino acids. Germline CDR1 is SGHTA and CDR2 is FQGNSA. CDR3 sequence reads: CASSSQGSRSGNTIYF. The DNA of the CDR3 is TGTGCCAGCAGTTCACAGGGTTCCCGCTCTGGAAACACCATATATTTT.

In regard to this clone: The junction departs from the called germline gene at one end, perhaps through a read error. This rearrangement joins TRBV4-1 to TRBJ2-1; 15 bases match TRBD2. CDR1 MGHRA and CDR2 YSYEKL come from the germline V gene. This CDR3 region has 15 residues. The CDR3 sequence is CASSPPQGLAGGGVF. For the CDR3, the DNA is TGCGCCAGCAGCCCCCCCCAGGGACTAGCGGGAGGAGGGGTCTTC.

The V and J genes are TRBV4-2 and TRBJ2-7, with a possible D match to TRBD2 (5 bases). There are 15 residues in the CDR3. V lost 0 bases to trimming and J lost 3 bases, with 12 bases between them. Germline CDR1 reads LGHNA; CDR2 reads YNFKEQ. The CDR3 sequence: CASSQDYTRDYEQYF. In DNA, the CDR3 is TGTGCCAGCAGCCAAGATTATACTAGGGACTACGAGCAGTACTTC.